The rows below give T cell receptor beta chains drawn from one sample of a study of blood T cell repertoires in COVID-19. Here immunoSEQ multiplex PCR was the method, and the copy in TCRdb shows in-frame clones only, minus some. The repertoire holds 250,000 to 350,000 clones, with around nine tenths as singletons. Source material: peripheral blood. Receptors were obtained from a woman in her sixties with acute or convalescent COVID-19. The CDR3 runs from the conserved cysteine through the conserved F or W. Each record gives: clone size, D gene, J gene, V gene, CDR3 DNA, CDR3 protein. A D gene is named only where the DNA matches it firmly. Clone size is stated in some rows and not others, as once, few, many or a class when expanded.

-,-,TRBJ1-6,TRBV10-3,TGTGCCATCAGTGAGTCGACAGCCGGGTTTAATTCACCCCTCCACTTT,CAISESTAGFNSPLHF
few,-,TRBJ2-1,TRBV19,TGTGCCAGTAGTATCAGACTGCGAAATGAGCAGTTCTTC,CASSIRLRNEQFF
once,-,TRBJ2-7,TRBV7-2,TGTGCCAGCAGCTTCACCGGCTACGAGCAGTACTTC,CASSFTGYEQYF
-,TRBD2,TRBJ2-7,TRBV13,TGTGCCAGCAGCTTAGGCCAGCGGGGCTACGAGCAGTACTTC,CASSLGQRGYEQYF
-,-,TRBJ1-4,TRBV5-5,TGTGCCAGCAGCGCCACCACGGGGTTTAATGAAAAACTGTTTTTT,CASSATTGFNEKLFF
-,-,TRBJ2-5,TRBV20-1,TGCAGTGCTAGGGTCGGAGAGACCCAGTACTTC,CSARVGETQYF
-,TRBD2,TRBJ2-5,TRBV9,TGTGCCAGCAGCGTAGACCCCCAGCGGGGGGTTCAAGAGACCCAGTACTTC,CASSVDPQRGVQETQYF
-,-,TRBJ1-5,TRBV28,TGTGCCAGCAGTTCAGGGGTTGGGCAGCCCCAGCATTTT,CASSSGVGQPQHF
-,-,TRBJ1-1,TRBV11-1,TGTGCCAGCAGCTTAGGTATCTCGGGGACTGAAGCTTTCTTT,CASSLGISGTEAFF
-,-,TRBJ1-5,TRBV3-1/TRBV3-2,TGTGCCAGCAGCCAAGGTCGTGGCGGCCGCCAGCCCCAGCATTTT,CASSQGRGGRQPQHF
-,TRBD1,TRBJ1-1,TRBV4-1,TGCGCCAGCAGCCAATTGGGACAGGGGAGAACTGAAGCTTTCTTT,CASSQLGQGRTEAFF
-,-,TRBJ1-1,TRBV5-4,TGTGCCAGCAGCTTAAATCCTCGGTCGGACACTGAAGCTTTCTTT,CASSLNPRSDTEAFF
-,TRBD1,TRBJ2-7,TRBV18,TGTGCCAGCTCACCCAAGCCTCTTCGGACCGGGACAGGGCCCTACGAGCAGTACTTC,CASSPKPLRTGTGPYEQYF
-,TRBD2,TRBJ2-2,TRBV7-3,TGTGCCAGCAGCTTACTAGCGGGGTTTGGGGAGCTGTTTTTT,CASSLLAGFGELFF
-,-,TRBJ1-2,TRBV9,TGTGCCAGCAGCGTAGCAGGGTATGGCTACACCTTC,CASSVAGYGYTF
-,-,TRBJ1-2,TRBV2,TGTGCCCCCCGGAGGCCCCAAGGTGGCTACACCTTC,CAPRRPQGGYTF
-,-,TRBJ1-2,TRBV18,TGTGCCAGCTCGCAACAGAATTATGGCTACACCTTC,CASSQQNYGYTF
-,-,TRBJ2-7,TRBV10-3,TGTGCCATCAGTGATATTCGGAGATCCTACGAGCAGTACTTC,CAISDIRRSYEQYF
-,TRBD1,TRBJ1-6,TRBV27,TGTGCCAGCAGTCGATTCCGGGACAGTAACACATTAAATTCACCCCTCCACTTT,CASSRFRDSNTLNSPLHF
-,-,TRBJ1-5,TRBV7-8,TGTGCCAGCAGCTTAGGGGGGGGTGGTGGCAATCAGCCCCAGCATTTT,CASSLGGGGGNQPQHF
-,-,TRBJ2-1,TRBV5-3,TGTGCCAGAAGCTTGGTGGAGAACCACAATGAGCAGTTCTTC,CARSLVENHNEQFF
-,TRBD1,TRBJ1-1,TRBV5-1,TGCGCCAGCAGCATCATACAGGGGACGAACACTGAAGCTTTCTTT,CASSIIQGTNTEAFF
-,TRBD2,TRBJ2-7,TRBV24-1,TGTGCCACCAGTGATCCGACTAGCGGGAGGGCCTGGGAGCAGTACTTC,CATSDPTSGRAWEQYF
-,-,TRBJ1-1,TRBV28,TGTGCCATCGGGGGGGTGAACACTGAAGCTTTCTTT,CAIGGVNTEAFF
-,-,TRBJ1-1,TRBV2,TGTGCCAGCAGATCACAGGGATTGAACACTGAAGCTTTCTTT,CASRSQGLNTEAFF
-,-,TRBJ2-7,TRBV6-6,TGTGCCAGCAGCCTTACGACAGGCCCGGGCGAGCAGTACTTC,CASSLTTGPGEQYF
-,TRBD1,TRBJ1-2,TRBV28,TGTGCCAGCAGTTCCTCTGGGACAGGGGTGATAGGCTACACCTTC,CASSSSGTGVIGYTF
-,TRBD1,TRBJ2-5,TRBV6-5,TGTGCCAGCAGAGGACAGGGGGCGAGTACGGAGACCCAGTACTTC,CASRGQGASTETQYF
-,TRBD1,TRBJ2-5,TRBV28,TGTGCCAGCACCCGACAGGGTAGGAAGACCCAGTACTTC,CASTRQGRKTQYF
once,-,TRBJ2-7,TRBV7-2,TGTGCCAGCAGCTTATTAAGAGACAGGCCCCACGAGCAGTACTTC,CASSLLRDRPHEQYF
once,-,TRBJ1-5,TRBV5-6,TGTGCCAGCAGCTCAATGGACAGAAGATATAGCAATCAGCCCCAGCATTTT,CASSSMDRRYSNQPQHF
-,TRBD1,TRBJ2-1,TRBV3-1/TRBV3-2,TGTGCCAGCAAGGACAGGGGGTATGAGCAGTTCTTC,CASKDRGYEQFF
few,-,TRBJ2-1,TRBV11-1,TGTGCCAGCAGCTACAGGGCCCTTACGGACAATGAGCAGTTCTTC,CASSYRALTDNEQFF
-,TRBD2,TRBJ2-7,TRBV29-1,TGCAGCGTTGCGGTCGCGGGGGCCTACGAGCAGTACTTC,CSVAVAGAYEQYF
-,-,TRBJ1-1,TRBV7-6,TGTGCCAGCAGCTCCCAGGAGAACACTGAAGCTTTCTTT,CASSSQENTEAFF
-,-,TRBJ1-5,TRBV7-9,TGTGCCAGCAGCGCCGGACAGTATAGCAATCAGCCCCAGCATTTT,CASSAGQYSNQPQHF
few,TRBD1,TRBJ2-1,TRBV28,TGTGCCAGCAGTCCGCCCGGGACAGTGAGCTCCTACAATGAGCAGTTCTTC,CASSPPGTVSSYNEQFF
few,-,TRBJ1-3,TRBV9,TGTGCCAGCAGACACCCCTCTGGAAACACCATATATTTT,CASRHPSGNTIYF
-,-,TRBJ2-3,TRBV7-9,TGTGCCAGCAGCCCCCCGGCAGATACGCAGTATTTT,CASSPPADTQYF
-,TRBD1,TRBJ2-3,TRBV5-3,TGTGCCAGAAGCGTGAGACAGGGAGAAGATACGCAGTATTTT,CARSVRQGEDTQYF
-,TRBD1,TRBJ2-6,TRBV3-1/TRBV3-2,TGTGCCAGCAGCCAAGAATCAGGGGGCTCTGGGGCCAACGTCCTGACTTTC,CASSQESGGSGANVLTF
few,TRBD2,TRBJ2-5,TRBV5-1,TGCGCCAGCCGCCCCCGGCCGGCGGGAGAAGAGACCCAGTACTTC,CASRPRPAGEETQYF
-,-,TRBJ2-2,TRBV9,TGTGCCAGCAGCGTAGATCAGGTCTACGGAGGGACGAACACCGGGGAGCTGTTTTTT,CASSVDQVYGGTNTGELFF
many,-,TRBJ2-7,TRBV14,TGTGCCAGCAGCCAATCTTTTAGTAGTCTAGAGGGCTCCTACGAGCAGTACTTC,CASSQSFSSLEGSYEQYF
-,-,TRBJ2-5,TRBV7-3,TGTGCCAGCAGCAGAGGGACACAAGAGACCCAGTACTTC,CASSRGTQETQYF
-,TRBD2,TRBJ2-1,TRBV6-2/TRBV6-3,TGTGCCAGCAGTTTTACTAGCGGGATGCACAATGAGCAGTTCTTC,CASSFTSGMHNEQFF
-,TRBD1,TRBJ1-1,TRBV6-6,TGTGCCAGCAGTTACAGGACAGGGAACACTGAAGCTTTCTTT,CASSYRTGNTEAFF
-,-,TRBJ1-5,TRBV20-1,TGCAGTGCTAGTGGGGAGTATAGCAATCAGCCCCAGCATTTT,CSASGEYSNQPQHF
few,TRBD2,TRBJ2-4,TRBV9,TGTGCCAGCAGCGTACTGGCGGGAGGGCCGTGGGGCAAAAACATTCAGTACTTC,CASSVLAGGPWGKNIQYF
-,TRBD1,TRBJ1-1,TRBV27,TGTGCCAGCAGATCAGGACAGGGTAGGAACACTGAAGCTTTCTTT,CASRSGQGRNTEAFF